This T cell receptor beta chain was captured by sequencing in a study of type 1 regulatory T cells. At the level of the study: This in vitro CD4 product, T-allo10, is enriched for Tr1 cells and alloantigen-specific.

TCRdb analysed the reads with MiXCR anew, one entry per CDR3 protein. The sample comprises about 68,000 distinct CDR3 sequences, about 69% of which are singletons, and 7.6% rests with the top ten. This clonotype was detected a few times. Its target is not known. CDR3 length: 14 residues. The V and J ends lost 0 bases and 3 bases respectively, with 12 bases between them. Germline V gene lookup returns CDR1 DFQATT and CDR2 SNEGSKA (reference sequence). Sequencing input: cultured T cells, either the whole culture or a sorted T cell fraction (not recorded which). Subset described: Tr1-enriched cell product generated in vitro against host alloantigens. This TCR came from a human donor in good health. The chain is built from TRBV20-1 and TRBJ2-7, with D possibly being TRBD1 (6 bases). CDR3 in amino acids: CSARDVQGYYEQYF. The CDR3 DNA reads TGCAGTGCTAGAGATGTACAGGGATACTACGAGCAGTACTTC.